This note documents a single T cell receptor (beta chain) sequence. The antigen is unknown. TCRdb's copy holds only in-frame clones and misses some; the assay was immunoSEQ multiplex PCR. The sample records about 120,000 clones, roughly 91% being singletons. The record originates from a study of T cell responses to AZD1222 COVID-19 vaccine. Points from the study as a whole: The study identified only five to seven AZD1222 recipients as seropositive at baseline. Donors were largely white British and mainly female; clonal diversity was possibly underestimated.

The CDR3 spans 14 residues. Germline V gene lookup returns CDR1 SGHRS and CDR2 YFSETQ. V dropped 0 bases and J dropped 4; count of bases not matched to a gene: 2. This specimen was peripheral blood, taken 28 days after the second AZD1222 dose. This TCR derives from an adult who received the AZD1222 COVID-19 vaccine. The rearrangement uses TRBV5-1 and TRBJ2-3; 7 bases are a match to TRBD2. CDR3 in amino acids: CASSLAAGADTQYF. Here the CDR3 DNA reads TGCGCCAGCAGCTTGGCTGCGGGAGCAGATACGCAGTATTTT.